Described below is a single TCR beta chain sequence and its context. The antigen is not known. The second PCR ran roughly 7 to 12 cycles with a sample-barcoded 5' primer and J-beta primers. TCRdb reprocessed the 5' RACE reads with MiXCR, giving one entry per CDR3 protein. Counted here are more than 900,000 distinct CDR3 sequences, approximately 32% occurring once; the ten biggest clones make up approximately 10%. The record originates from a study of blood T cells in healthy people across ages. General observations from the study: Using unsorted PBMCs precluded a conclusive naive versus antigen-experienced comparison.

The CDR3 has 13 amino acids. The V end lost 4 bases, the J end lost 7 bases, and 14 bases lay between the germline ends. The germline CDR1 and CDR2 sequences are SGDLS and YYNGEE. These data also featured in a second study, about T cells of mothers and their children. That source adds: Mothers gave over 8.5 million TCR beta CDR3 reads each, and children several million each.

The rearrangement joins TRBV9 to TRBJ1-2; D unclear. Source material: blood. This TCR was recovered from a woman aged 40 to 55 in good health. CDR3 nucleotides: TGTGCCAGCAGCCCGGGCTCCAGTGCTGGCTACACCTTC. This codes for CASSPGSSAGYTF.